The clone carrying this T cell receptor (beta chain) has a handful of counts. Its matching antigen is unknown. The data are from a study of T-cell memory formation after mild COVID-19. As for the study in general: The TCR clusters were mostly specific to one donor.

The length of the CDR3 is 14 residues. Trimming pared 5 bases from V and 7 bases from J, leaving 16 bases between. Germline values: CDR1 SGDLS, CDR2 YYNGEE. Study-wide findings and caveats: Of the contracting clones, CD4+ ones lay mainly in CM and EM, and CD8+ ones in EMRA. Pre-infection memory harbored some responding clones, suggesting cross-reactive memory joined.

TCRdb itself ran the 5' RACE reads through MiXCR, one entry per CDR3 protein. The data contain hundreds of thousands of distinct CDR3 sequences, 28% of them singletons. The chain joins TRBV9 to TRBJ2-4, with D perhaps TRBD1 or TRBD2 (5 bases each). The sample consisted of PBMCs or a T cell subset sorted from them (not recorded which). The sequence derives from an adult woman who had mild COVID-19 (a few samples of this study predate the infection). Cell type and time point are not known. CDR3 sequence reads: CASSQDSGGNIQYF. CDR3 bases: TGTGCCAGCAGTCAAGACAGCGGTGGGAACATTCAGTACTTC.